A selection of T cell receptor beta chains follows, all from one sample in a study of blood T cell repertoires in COVID-19. Some clones are missing from TCRdb's copy, which holds only in-frame ones; the method was immunoSEQ multiplex PCR. The sample consists of hundreds of thousands of clones, 87% of them appearing once. The sequenced sample was peripheral blood. These receptors all stem from a woman aged 60-75 years with COVID-19, enrolled during active disease. The CDR3 runs from the conserved cysteine through the conserved F or W. Each record gives: J gene, D gene, V gene, clone size, CDR3 protein, CDR3 DNA. D genes are given only for firm matches. Not all rows give a size; the values are once, few, many and, for expanded clones, a class.

J gene: TRBJ1-5; D gene: TRBD1; V gene: TRBV19; clone size: once; CDR3 protein: CASSRDGTEIQPQHF; CDR3 DNA: TGTGCCAGTAGTCGCGATGGGACAGAAATTCAGCCCCAGCATTTT
J gene: TRBJ2-1; D gene: TRBD2; V gene: TRBV6-5; clone size: .; CDR3 protein: CASSYAGVSWYEQFF; CDR3 DNA: TGTGCCAGCAGTTACGCGGGGGTATCATGGTATGAGCAGTTCTTC
J gene: TRBJ2-6; D gene: .; V gene: TRBV11-2; clone size: .; CDR3 protein: CASSLRERGTGANVLTF; CDR3 DNA: TGTGCCAGCAGCTTAAGAGAAAGGGGAACCGGGGCCAACGTCCTGACTTTC
J gene: TRBJ2-2; D gene: TRBD1; V gene: TRBV7-3; clone size: .; CDR3 protein: CASSQGANTGELFF; CDR3 DNA: TGTGCCAGTTCACAGGGGGCGAACACCGGGGAGCTGTTTTTT
J gene: TRBJ2-4; D gene: .; V gene: TRBV7-2; clone size: .; CDR3 protein: CASSLGGVSLLAKNIQYF; CDR3 DNA: TGTGCCAGCAGCTTGGGAGGAGTCTCCCTCCTTGCCAAAAACATTCAGTACTTC
J gene: TRBJ1-2; D gene: TRBD1; V gene: TRBV5-1; clone size: .; CDR3 protein: CASSLGQGVGGYTF; CDR3 DNA: TGCGCCAGCAGCCTAGGACAGGGTGTCGGTGGCTACACCTTC
J gene: TRBJ1-2; D gene: .; V gene: TRBV9; clone size: .; CDR3 protein: CASSGLGGINYGYTF; CDR3 DNA: TGTGCCAGCAGCGGACTCGGCGGGATCAACTATGGCTACACCTTC
J gene: TRBJ2-1; D gene: TRBD2; V gene: TRBV7-3; clone size: .; CDR3 protein: CASSPGLAWGNEQFF; CDR3 DNA: TGTGCCAGCAGCCCTGGACTAGCTTGGGGCAATGAGCAGTTCTTC
J gene: TRBJ1-2; D gene: .; V gene: TRBV3-1/TRBV3-2; clone size: .; CDR3 protein: CASSQVAGHGYGYTF; CDR3 DNA: TGTGCCAGCAGCCAAGTTGCAGGGCACGGCTATGGCTACACCTTC
J gene: TRBJ1-5; D gene: .; V gene: TRBV18; clone size: .; CDR3 protein: CASSPSTGNQPQHF; CDR3 DNA: TGTGCCAGCTCACCATCTACGGGCAATCAGCCCCAGCATTTT
J gene: TRBJ1-4; D gene: .; V gene: TRBV5-1; clone size: .; CDR3 protein: CATSMTSPNEKLFF; CDR3 DNA: TGCGCCACCTCTATGACAAGTCCTAATGAAAAACTGTTTTTT
J gene: TRBJ2-6; D gene: .; V gene: TRBV11-2; clone size: .; CDR3 protein: CASSPYPGAGANVLTF; CDR3 DNA: TGTGCCAGCAGCCCCTACCCAGGGGCTGGGGCCAACGTCCTGACTTTC
J gene: TRBJ2-7; D gene: TRBD2; V gene: TRBV11-2; clone size: .; CDR3 protein: CASSWGGSYEQYF; CDR3 DNA: TGTGCCAGCAGCTGGGGGGGATCCTACGAGCAGTACTTC
J gene: TRBJ1-6; D gene: .; V gene: TRBV2; clone size: .; CDR3 protein: CASSESGGNSPLHF; CDR3 DNA: TGTGCCAGCAGTGAATCGGGGGGTAATTCACCCCTCCACTTT
J gene: TRBJ1-1; D gene: .; V gene: TRBV6-1; clone size: .; CDR3 protein: CASSETNRDTEAFF; CDR3 DNA: TGTGCCAGCAGTGAAACAAATCGGGACACTGAAGCTTTCTTT
J gene: TRBJ2-3; D gene: .; V gene: TRBV27; clone size: .; CDR3 protein: CASSQWSTDTQYF; CDR3 DNA: TGTGCCAGCAGTCAGTGGAGCACAGATACGCAGTATTTT
J gene: TRBJ1-2; D gene: TRBD1; V gene: TRBV6-5; clone size: .; CDR3 protein: CASRATGTNYGYTF; CDR3 DNA: TGTGCCAGCAGGGCGACAGGGACGAACTATGGCTACACCTTC